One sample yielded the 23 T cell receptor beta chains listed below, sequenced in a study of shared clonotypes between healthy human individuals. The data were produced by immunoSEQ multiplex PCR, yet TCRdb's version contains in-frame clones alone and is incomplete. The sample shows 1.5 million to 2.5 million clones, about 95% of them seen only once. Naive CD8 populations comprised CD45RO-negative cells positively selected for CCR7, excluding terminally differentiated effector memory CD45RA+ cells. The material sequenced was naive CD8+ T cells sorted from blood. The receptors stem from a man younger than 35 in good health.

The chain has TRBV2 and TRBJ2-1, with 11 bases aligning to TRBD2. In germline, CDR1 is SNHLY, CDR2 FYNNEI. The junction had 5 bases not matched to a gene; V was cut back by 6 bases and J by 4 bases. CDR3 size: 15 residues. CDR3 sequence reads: CASRLGTSGYNEQFF. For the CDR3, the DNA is TGTGCCAGCAGACTTGGGACTAGCGGTTACAATGAGCAGTTCTTC.

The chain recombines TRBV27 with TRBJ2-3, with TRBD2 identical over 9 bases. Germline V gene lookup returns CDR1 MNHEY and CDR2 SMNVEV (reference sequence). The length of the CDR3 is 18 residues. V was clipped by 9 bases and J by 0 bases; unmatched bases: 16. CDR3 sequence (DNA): TGTGCCAGTGGCCGGGAGTCGAGCGGGGGGTATAGCACAGATACGCAGTATTTT. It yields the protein CASGRESSGGYSTDTQYF.

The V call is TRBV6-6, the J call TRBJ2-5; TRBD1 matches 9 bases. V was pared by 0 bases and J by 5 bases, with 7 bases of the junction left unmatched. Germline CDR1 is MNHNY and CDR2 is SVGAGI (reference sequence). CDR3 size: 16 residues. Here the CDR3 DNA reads TGTGCCAGCAGTTACTCCCCACAGGGGGCGGGGGAGACCCAGTACTTC. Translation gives CASSYSPQGAGETQYF.

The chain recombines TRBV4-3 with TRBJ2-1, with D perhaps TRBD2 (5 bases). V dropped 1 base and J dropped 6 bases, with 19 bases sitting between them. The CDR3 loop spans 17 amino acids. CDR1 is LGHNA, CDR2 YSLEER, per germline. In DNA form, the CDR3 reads TGCGCCAGCAGCCAAGCAAGCGGAACCGATCCCGGCAATGAGCAGTTCTTC. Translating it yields CASSQASGTDPGNEQFF.

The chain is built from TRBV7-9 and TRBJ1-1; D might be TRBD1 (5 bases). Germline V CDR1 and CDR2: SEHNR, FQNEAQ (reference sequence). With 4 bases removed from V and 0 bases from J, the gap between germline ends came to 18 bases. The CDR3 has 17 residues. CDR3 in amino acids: CASSSSLREGVNTEAFF. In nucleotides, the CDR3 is TGTGCCAGCAGCTCATCACTCAGGGAAGGAGTGAACACTGAAGCTTTCTTT.

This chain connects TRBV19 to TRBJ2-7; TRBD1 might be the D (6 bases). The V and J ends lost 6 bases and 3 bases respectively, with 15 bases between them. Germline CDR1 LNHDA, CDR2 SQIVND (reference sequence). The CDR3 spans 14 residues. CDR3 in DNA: TGTGCCAGTAGCACACCGGGACAATTCTACGAGCAGTACTTC. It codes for CASSTPGQFYEQYF.

This chain's CDR3 is CASSTGPGQNNSPLHF. As DNA, the CDR3 is TGTGCCAGCAGTACGGGGCCTGGACAGAATAATTCACCCCTCCACTTT. The V call is TRBV28, the J call TRBJ1-6, with D maybe TRBD1 (6 bases). CDR1 and CDR2 from the germline V gene are MDHEN and SYDVKM. V was shortened by 5 bases and J by 5 bases, with 16 bases between the two germline ends. This CDR3 contains 16 residues.

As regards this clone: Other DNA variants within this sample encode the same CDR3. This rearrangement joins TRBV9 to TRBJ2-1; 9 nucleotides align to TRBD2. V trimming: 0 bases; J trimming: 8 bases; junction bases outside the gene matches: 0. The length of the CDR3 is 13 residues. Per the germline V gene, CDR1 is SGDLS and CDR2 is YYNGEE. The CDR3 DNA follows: TGTGCCAGCAGCGTAGGCGGGGGGGATGAGCAGTTCTTC. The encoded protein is CASSVGGGDEQFF.

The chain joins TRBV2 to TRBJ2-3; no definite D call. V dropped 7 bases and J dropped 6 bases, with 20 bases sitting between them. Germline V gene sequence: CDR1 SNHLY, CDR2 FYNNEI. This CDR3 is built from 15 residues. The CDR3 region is CASKLSANPLDTQYF. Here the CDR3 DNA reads TGTGCCAGCAAACTGTCAGCTAACCCACTGGATACGCAGTATTTT.

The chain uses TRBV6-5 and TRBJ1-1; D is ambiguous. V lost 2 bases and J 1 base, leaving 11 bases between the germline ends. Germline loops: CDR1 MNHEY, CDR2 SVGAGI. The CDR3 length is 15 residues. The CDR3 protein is CASSYAGSGNTEAFF. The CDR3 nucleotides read TGTGCCAGCAGTTACGCCGGATCTGGGAACACTGAAGCTTTCTTT.

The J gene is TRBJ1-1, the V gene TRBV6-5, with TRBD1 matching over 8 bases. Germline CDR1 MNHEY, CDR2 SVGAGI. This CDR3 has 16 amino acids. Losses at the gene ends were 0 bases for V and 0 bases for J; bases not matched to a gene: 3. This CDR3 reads CASSYSRTGLNTEAFF. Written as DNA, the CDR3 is TGTGCCAGCAGTTACTCGAGGACAGGGTTGAACACTGAAGCTTTCTTT.

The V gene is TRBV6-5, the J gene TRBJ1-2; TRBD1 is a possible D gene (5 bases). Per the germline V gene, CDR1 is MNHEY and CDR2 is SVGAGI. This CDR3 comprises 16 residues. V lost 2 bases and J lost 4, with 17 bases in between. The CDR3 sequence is CASSYNEPGRLYGYTF. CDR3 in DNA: TGTGCCAGCAGTTACAACGAGCCGGGACGGCTCTATGGCTACACCTTC.

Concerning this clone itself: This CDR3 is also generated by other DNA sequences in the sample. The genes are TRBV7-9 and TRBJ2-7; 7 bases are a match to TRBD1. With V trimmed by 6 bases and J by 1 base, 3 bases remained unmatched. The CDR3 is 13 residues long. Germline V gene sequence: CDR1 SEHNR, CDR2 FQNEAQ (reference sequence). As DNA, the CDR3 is TGTGCCAGCAGTTCGACAGGGTCCTACGAGCAGTACTTC. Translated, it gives CASSSTGSYEQYF.

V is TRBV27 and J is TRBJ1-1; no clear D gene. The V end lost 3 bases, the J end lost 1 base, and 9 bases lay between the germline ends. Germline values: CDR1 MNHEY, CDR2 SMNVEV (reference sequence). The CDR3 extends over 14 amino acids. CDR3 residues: CASSFWGTNTEAFF. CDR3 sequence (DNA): TGTGCCAGCAGTTTTTGGGGTACGAACACTGAAGCTTTCTTT.

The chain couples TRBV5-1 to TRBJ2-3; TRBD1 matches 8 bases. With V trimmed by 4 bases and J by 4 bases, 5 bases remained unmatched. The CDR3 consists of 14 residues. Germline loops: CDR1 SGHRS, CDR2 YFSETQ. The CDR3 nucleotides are TGCGCCAGCAGCCCCACAGGGGGAGCAGATACGCAGTATTTT. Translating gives CASSPTGGADTQYF.

The CDR3 DNA sequence: TGTGCCACCAGCAGAGTTGAGACTTACACCGGGGAGCTGTTTTTT. Translated: CATSRVETYTGELFF. The chain joins TRBV15 to TRBJ2-2; the D is unclear. The CDR3 spans 15 residues. Germline CDR1 and CDR2: LNHNV and YYDKDF (reference sequence). V dropped 1 base and J dropped 3 bases, with 9 bases sitting between them.

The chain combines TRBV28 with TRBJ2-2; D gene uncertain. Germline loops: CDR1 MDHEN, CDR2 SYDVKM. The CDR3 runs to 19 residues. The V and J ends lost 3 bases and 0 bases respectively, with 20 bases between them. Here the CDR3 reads CASSFSPAGDFANTGELFF. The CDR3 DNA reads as TGTGCCAGCAGTTTTTCGCCGGCAGGAGATTTCGCGAACACCGGGGAGCTGTTTTTT.

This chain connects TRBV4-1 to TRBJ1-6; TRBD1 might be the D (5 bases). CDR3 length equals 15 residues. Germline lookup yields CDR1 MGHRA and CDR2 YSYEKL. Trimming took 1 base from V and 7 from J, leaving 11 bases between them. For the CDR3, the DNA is TGCGCCAGCAGCCAAGGGCCAGGGCTGAATTCACCCCTCCACTTT. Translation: CASSQGPGLNSPLHF.

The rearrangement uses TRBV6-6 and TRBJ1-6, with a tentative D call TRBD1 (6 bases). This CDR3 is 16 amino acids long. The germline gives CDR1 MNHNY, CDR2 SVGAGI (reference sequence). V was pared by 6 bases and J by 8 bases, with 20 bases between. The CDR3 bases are TGTGCCAGCAGCCAAAATACAGGGCCGCTCTATTCACCCCTCCACTTT. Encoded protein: CASSQNTGPLYSPLHF.

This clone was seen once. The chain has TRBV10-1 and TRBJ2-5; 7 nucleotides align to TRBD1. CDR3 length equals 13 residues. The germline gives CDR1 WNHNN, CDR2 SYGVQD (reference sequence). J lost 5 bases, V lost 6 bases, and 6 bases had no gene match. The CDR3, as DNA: TGCGCCAGCAGCGACAGGGAGAGCGAGACCCAGTACTTC. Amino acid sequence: CASSDRESETQYF.

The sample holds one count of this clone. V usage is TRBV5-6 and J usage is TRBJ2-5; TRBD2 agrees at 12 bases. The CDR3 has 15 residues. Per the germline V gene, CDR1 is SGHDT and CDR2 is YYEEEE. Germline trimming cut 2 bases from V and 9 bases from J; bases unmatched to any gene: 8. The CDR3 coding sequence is TGTGCCAGCAGCTTACTAGCGGGAGGCCCCCTGGCCCAGTACTTC. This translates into CASSLLAGGPLAQYF.

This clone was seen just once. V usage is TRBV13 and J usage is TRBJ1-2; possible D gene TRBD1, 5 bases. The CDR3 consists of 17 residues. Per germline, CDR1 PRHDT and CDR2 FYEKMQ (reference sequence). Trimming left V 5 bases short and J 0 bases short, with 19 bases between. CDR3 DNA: TGTGCCAGCAGCACTGGGACGGAATATCAAGCTAACTATGGCTACACCTTC. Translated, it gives CASSTGTEYQANYGYTF.

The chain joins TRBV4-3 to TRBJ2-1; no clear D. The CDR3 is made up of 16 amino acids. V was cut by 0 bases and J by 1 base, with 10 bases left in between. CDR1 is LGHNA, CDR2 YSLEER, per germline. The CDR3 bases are TGCGCCAGCAGCCAAGATGCCCCTCCATCCTACAATGAGCAGTTCTTC. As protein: CASSQDAPPSYNEQFF.